The sequence of this TCR beta chain was determined in a study of blood T cell repertoires in COVID-19. Turning to the study itself: Material from acute and convalescent COVID-19 was sourced from the United States, Italy and Spain. T cells, B-cell-depleted T cells, or PBMCs provided the cDNA or gDNA that served as material.

Under the authors' procedure: Amplification of reference gene primers provided the estimated nucleated cell counts. Method: immunoSEQ multiplex PCR; TCRdb's copy keeps in-frame clones and lacks some. V and J calls and clone size are as listed in that table; D and trimming were resolved from the DNA. The table records roughly 100,000 clones, 75% to 95% of them present only once. Germline V gene data show CDR1 as KGHSH and CDR2 as LQKENI. The germline V and J ends were trimmed by 6 bases and 0 bases, with 12 bases remaining between them. The CDR3 sequence is 14 residues long. This receptor was obtained from a man aged 18 to 30 with acute or convalescent COVID-19. The specimen was peripheral blood. This chain joins TRBV18 and TRBJ2-7; D is ambiguous. CDR3 coding DNA: TGTGCCAGCTCCCTGCGGTTGGACTCCTACGAGCAGTACTTC. It translates to CASSLRLDSYEQYF.